This TCR beta chain was obtained from a study of T cell changes during pregnancy in multiple sclerosis. The V end lost 6 bases, the J end lost 5 bases, and 14 bases lay between the germline ends. The CDR3 extends over 13 amino acids. The germline gives CDR1 MDHEN, CDR2 SYDVKM. Profiling relied on immunoSEQ multiplex PCR, and the TCRdb table lists in-frame clones only, not all of them. The data hold roughly 38,000 clones, with approximately 90% observed a single time. The input for sequencing was CD4+ T cells from peripheral blood mononuclear cells, taken before pregnancy. The rearrangement joins TRBV28 to TRBJ2-7; D unresolved. The TCR was taken from a female donor with multiple sclerosis, enrolled in a pregnancy study. CDR3 protein: CASRSSGFHEQYF. The CDR3, as DNA: TGTGCCAGCAGATCCTCCGGGTTCCACGAGCAGTACTTC.